A selection of T cell receptor beta chains follows, all from one sample in a study of T cell responses to AZD1222 COVID-19 vaccine. Here immunoSEQ multiplex PCR was the method, and the copy in TCRdb shows in-frame clones only, minus some. The sample consists of about 150,000 clones, 90% to 95% of them appearing once. The sequenced sample was peripheral blood, obtained 28 days after the second AZD1222 dose. Every receptor here comes from an adult who received the AZD1222 COVID-19 vaccine. Both conserved end residues are trimmed from each CDR3. The D gene is left open where the match is weak. Only some rows state a clone size, as once, few, many or a class for expanded clones.

J gene: TRBJ2-7
D gene: TRBD1
clone size: .
V gene: TRBV2
CDR3 protein: ASSVSTGGIGEQY

J gene: TRBJ1-1
D gene: .
clone size: .
V gene: TRBV19
CDR3 protein: ASIKETQEAF

J gene: TRBJ2-3
D gene: .
clone size: .
V gene: TRBV7-9
CDR3 protein: ASSASTDTQY

J gene: TRBJ1-6
D gene: .
clone size: .
V gene: TRBV6-5
CDR3 protein: ASSYSLQVDSPLH

J gene: TRBJ1-5
D gene: TRBD1
clone size: .
V gene: TRBV7-9
CDR3 protein: ASSPSFGTGRNQPQH

J gene: TRBJ2-3
D gene: TRBD1
clone size: once
V gene: TRBV30
CDR3 protein: AWSVRGTGGTDTQY

J gene: TRBJ1-1
D gene: TRBD1
clone size: .
V gene: TRBV19
CDR3 protein: ASSNLDRGNTEAF

J gene: TRBJ2-3
D gene: .
clone size: once
V gene: TRBV6-5
CDR3 protein: ASTTLVGATDTQY

J gene: TRBJ2-5
D gene: TRBD1
clone size: .
V gene: TRBV19
CDR3 protein: ASSTRGTGGTPGRETQY

J gene: TRBJ1-2
D gene: .
clone size: .
V gene: TRBV25-1
CDR3 protein: ASSEYVRSSAVVT

J gene: TRBJ2-1
D gene: TRBD2
clone size: .
V gene: TRBV7-9
CDR3 protein: ASIRTSGHEQF

J gene: TRBJ2-7
D gene: .
clone size: .
V gene: TRBV4-3
CDR3 protein: ASSQEAQTSREQY

J gene: TRBJ1-6
D gene: .
clone size: .
V gene: TRBV25-1
CDR3 protein: ASSELNNSPLH

J gene: TRBJ1-1
D gene: .
clone size: .
V gene: TRBV5-6
CDR3 protein: ASSSRIGNTEAF

J gene: TRBJ2-2
D gene: .
clone size: .
V gene: TRBV30
CDR3 protein: AWNLGWAVPGELF

J gene: TRBJ2-7
D gene: TRBD2
clone size: .
V gene: TRBV9
CDR3 protein: ASSVVAGTTTEQY

J gene: TRBJ1-6
D gene: .
clone size: .
V gene: TRBV11-2
CDR3 protein: ASSLGGGGASYNSPLH

J gene: TRBJ1-1
D gene: .
clone size: .
V gene: TRBV6-2/TRBV6-3
CDR3 protein: ASSSAGTVNTEAF

J gene: TRBJ1-1
D gene: .
clone size: .
V gene: TRBV7-9
CDR3 protein: ASLRLSANTEAF

J gene: TRBJ1-3
D gene: .
clone size: .
V gene: TRBV6-5
CDR3 protein: ASSYTGGSGNTIY

J gene: TRBJ1-3
D gene: .
clone size: .
V gene: TRBV15
CDR3 protein: ATSRDPVSSGNTIY

J gene: TRBJ1-2
D gene: .
clone size: .
V gene: TRBV6-5
CDR3 protein: ASNFLGLTSGYT

J gene: TRBJ1-5
D gene: .
clone size: .
V gene: TRBV7-9
CDR3 protein: ASSALRDGLFGAQH

J gene: TRBJ2-5
D gene: .
clone size: .
V gene: TRBV7-9
CDR3 protein: ASSLVLNGQETQY

J gene: TRBJ1-2
D gene: .
clone size: .
V gene: TRBV19
CDR3 protein: ASSYTGPVNYGYT

J gene: TRBJ1-2
D gene: .
clone size: .
V gene: TRBV29-1
CDR3 protein: SVEGWGSGYT

J gene: TRBJ2-1
D gene: TRBD2
clone size: .
V gene: TRBV19
CDR3 protein: ASSIAASGGPNDEQF

J gene: TRBJ1-1
D gene: .
clone size: .
V gene: TRBV7-9
CDR3 protein: ASSEGRNTEAF

J gene: TRBJ2-6
D gene: .
clone size: .
V gene: TRBV7-2
CDR3 protein: ASSLAATRPYSGANVLT

J gene: TRBJ2-7
D gene: .
clone size: .
V gene: TRBV6-5
CDR3 protein: ASSLPLGEQY

J gene: TRBJ1-6
D gene: .
clone size: .
V gene: TRBV5-6
CDR3 protein: ASSRRDSYNSPLH